Sequencing of this TCR beta chain was carried out in a study of T cells after yellow fever vaccination (dated by TCRdb to about 2019). About the full investigation: The SMART-Seq v4 Ultra Low Input RNA kit was used to prepare libraries from fractions with low cell numbers. Blood was drawn at multiple timepoints before and after primary and secondary immunization, with bulk PBMC replicates and cell subsets isolated. The cohort comprised two healthy male donors, one aged 18 to 30 and one aged 30 to 40 years. To follow T-cell clones before and after primary and booster YFV17D yellow fever vaccination, bulk TCR alpha and beta repertoires were sequenced over time.

General study outcomes and caveats: Compared with the primary T-cell response, the secondary T-cell response was faster but weaker, reaching its peak on day 5 rather than on day 15. The study included only a couple of donors, which limits how far the findings can be generalized. Because abundant contaminating clonotypes from the bulk population could be contained in FACS-sorted repertoires, computational filtering was required. A small fraction of clonotypes appeared in both the CD4 and CD8 compartments, likely as a result of convergent recombination. Most clones expanded after primary vaccination were re-detected after the booster (about 96% of CD4 and roughly 85% of CD8), suggesting broad memory maintenance.

This clonotype was seen a handful of times. Its antigen remains undetermined. No base-level quality is on record; no much larger clone is a single base apart. The V end gives up 7 bases and the J end 13 bases, leaving 7 bases in the junction not matched to a gene. CDR3 length: 11 amino acids, cysteine to phenylalanine. Only the CDR3 portion is preserved as DNA: 33 bases, with reading frame beginning at the first base. Per the germline V gene, LGHNT is the CDR1 and FRNRAP is the CDR2. Reading the label with the study, this specimen's treatment or condition is: live attenuated yellow fever vaccine strain. At every blood-draw timepoint, two biological replicates of bulk PBMCs were collected. A standard Ficoll-Paque protocol was used to isolate PBMCs from peripheral blood. TriZol was used to extract RNA from bulk PBMCs, from CD4 and CD8 fractions, and from dextramer-positive and dextramer-negative fractions.

Instrument on record: Illumina NovaSeq 6000. TCR cDNA was synthesized by 5'RACE template switching, which introduced a universal primer site and unique molecular identifiers. cDNA synthesis was primed from both the TCR alpha and TCR beta constant segments. Two PCR steps were used to amplify libraries, with sample barcodes and sequencing adapters being added in the second step. Sequencing of libraries was done on Illumina HiSeq 2500 (2x100 bp) or NovaSeq (2x150 bp). Per the authors' processing: MIGEC was used to demultiplex reads and collapse the reads into UMI consensus sequences, and MiXCR was used for V(D)J alignment. Using edgeR on replicate PBMC samples, clonotypes were called vaccine-responding if FDR was below 0.01 and the log2 fold change was above 5 up to day 15. CD4 or CD8 identity was assigned to each bulk clonotype according to whether the clonotype was present at higher abundance in the sequenced CD4 repertoire or the sequenced CD8 repertoire. The public reads were reprocessed in TCRdb via fastp at Q25 and MiXCR, keeping in-frame beta chains. Rows with a matching CDR3 protein are joined into one entry that keeps the most common DNA and genes. TCRdb assigned the V and J calls; the authors' analysis was not used. This sample has under 500,000 distinct CDR3 sequences in its table, and about 17% of those were observed once. Jointly, the top ten make up roughly a sixth of the sample.

The rearrangement joined TRBV12-5 to TRBJ2-1; 7 central bases correspond to TRBD1. The sequence came from a man younger than 30 who received the YFV17D yellow fever vaccine. The source material was PBMCs, sampled before the yellow fever booster vaccination. The nucleotide sequence reads TGTGCTAGTGCCGGTGACAGGGCCCAGTTCTTC. It encodes CASAGDRAQFF.